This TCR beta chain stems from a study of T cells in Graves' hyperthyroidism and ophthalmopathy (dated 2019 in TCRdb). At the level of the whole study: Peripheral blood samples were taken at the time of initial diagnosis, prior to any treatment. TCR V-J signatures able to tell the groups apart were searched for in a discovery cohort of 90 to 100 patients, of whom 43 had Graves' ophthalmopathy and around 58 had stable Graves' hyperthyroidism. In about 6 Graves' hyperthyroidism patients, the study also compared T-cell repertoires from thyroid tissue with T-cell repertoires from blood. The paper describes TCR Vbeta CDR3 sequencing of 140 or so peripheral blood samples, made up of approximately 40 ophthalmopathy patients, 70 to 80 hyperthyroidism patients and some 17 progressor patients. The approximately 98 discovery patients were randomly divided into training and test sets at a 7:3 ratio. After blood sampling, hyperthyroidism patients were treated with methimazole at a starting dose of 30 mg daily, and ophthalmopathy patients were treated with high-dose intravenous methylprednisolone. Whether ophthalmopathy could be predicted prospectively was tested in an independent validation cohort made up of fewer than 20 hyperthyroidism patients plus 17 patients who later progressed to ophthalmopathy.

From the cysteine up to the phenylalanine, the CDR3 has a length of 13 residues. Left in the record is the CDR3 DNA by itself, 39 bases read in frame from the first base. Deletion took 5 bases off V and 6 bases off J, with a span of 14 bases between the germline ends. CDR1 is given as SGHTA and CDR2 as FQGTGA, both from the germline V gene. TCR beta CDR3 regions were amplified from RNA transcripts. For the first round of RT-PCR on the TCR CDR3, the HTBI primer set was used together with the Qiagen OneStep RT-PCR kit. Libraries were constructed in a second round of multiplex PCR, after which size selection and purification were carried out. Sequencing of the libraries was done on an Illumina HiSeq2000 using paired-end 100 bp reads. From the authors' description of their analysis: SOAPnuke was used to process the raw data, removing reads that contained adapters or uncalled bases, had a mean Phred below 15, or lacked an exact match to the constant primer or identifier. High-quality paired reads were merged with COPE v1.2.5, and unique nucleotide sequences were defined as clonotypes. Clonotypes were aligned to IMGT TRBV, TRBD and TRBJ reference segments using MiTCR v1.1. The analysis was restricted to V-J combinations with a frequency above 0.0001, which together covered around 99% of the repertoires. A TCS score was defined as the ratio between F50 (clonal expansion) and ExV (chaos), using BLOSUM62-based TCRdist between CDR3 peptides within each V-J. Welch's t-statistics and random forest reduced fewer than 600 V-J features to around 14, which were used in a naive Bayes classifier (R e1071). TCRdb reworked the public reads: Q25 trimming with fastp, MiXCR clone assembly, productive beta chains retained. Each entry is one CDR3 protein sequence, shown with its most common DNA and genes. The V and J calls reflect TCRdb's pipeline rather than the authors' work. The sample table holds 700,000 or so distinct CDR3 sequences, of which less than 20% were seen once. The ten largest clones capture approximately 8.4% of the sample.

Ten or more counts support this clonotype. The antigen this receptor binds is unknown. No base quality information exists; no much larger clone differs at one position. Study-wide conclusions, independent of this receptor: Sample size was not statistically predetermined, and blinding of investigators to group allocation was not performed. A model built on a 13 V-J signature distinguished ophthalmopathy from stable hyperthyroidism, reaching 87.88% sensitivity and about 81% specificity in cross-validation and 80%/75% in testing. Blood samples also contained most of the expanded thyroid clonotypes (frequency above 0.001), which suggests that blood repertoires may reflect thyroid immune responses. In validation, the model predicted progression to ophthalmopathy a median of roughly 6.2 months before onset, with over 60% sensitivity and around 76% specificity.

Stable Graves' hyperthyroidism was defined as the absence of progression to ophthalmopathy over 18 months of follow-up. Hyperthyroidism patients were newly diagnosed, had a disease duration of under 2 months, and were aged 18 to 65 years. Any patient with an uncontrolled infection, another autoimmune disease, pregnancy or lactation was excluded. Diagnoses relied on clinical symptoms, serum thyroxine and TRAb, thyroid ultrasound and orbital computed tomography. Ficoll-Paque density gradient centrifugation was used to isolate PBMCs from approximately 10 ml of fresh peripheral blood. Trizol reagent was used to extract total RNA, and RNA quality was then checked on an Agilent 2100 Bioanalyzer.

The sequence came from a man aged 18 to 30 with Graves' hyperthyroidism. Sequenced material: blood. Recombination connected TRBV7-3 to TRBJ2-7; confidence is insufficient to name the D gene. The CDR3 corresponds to CASSPSGPGEQYF. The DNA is TGTGCCAGCAGCCCCTCCGGTCCCGGCGAGCAGTACTTC.